The rows below give T cell receptor beta chains drawn from one sample of a study of PD-1 blockade in classical Hodgkin lymphoma. The protocol was immunoSEQ multiplex PCR, while the TCRdb copy is restricted to in-frame clones and leaves out a portion. The sample yields tens of thousands of clones, approximately 74% seen once. Sequencing used peripheral blood mononuclear cells (PBMCs), obtained at baseline. These receptor sequences come from a human donor with classical Hodgkin lymphoma. CDR3s include the opening cysteine and the closing phenylalanine or tryptophan. A D gene is named only where the DNA matches it firmly. The size entry is marked missing in some rows and otherwise reads once, few, many or a size class.

clone_size d_call j_call v_call cdr3_aa cdr3_nt
- TRBD1 TRBJ1-6 TRBV6-5 CAGGTGSNSPLHF TGTGCCGGCGGGACAGGGTCAAATTCACCCCTCCACTTT
medium-sized - TRBJ2-2 TRBV19 CASSILTGELFF TGTGCCAGTAGTATCTTAACCGGGGAGCTGTTTTTT
- - TRBJ2-7 TRBV28 CASSKISYEQYF TGTGCCAGCAGTAAGATCTCCTACGAGCAGTACTTC
- TRBD1 TRBJ2-3 TRBV19 CASSLRQGTDTQYF TGTGCCAGTAGTCTACGACAGGGAACAGATACGCAGTATTTT
- - TRBJ1-2 TRBV2 CASDEVGIVYGYTF TGTGCCAGCGACGAGGTGGGAATTGTATATGGCTACACCTTC
once - TRBJ1-1 TRBV19 CASSTRGGDTEAFF TGTGCCAGTAGTACCAGGGGTGGGGACACTGAAGCTTTCTTT
once TRBD1 TRBJ1-6 TRBV19 CASTEDRGNSPLHF TGTGCCAGTACCGAGGACAGGGGGAATTCACCCCTCCACTTT
- TRBD1 TRBJ1-1 TRBV5-1 CASSFAGTGRWNTEAFF TGCGCCAGCAGCTTTGCTGGGACAGGGCGATGGAACACTGAAGCTTTCTTT
few - TRBJ2-4 TRBV7-9 CASSPRPGIQYF TGTGCCAGCAGCCCTCGACCGGGCATTCAGTACTTC
- - TRBJ2-7 TRBV4-1 CASSQEDRPVYEQYF TGCGCCAGCAGCCAAGAAGACAGACCAGTCTACGAGCAGTACTTC
- - TRBJ1-6 TRBV7-9 CASSLRGGIHNSPLHF TGTGCCAGCAGCTTAAGAGGGGGGATTCATAATTCACCCCTCCACTTT
once - TRBJ1-2 TRBV19 CASSIVRRNYGYTF TGTGCCAGTAGTATCGTTCGGAGGAACTATGGCTACACCTTC
medium-sized TRBD1 TRBJ2-1 TRBV11-3 CASSLTKGQGAYNEQFF TGTGCCAGCAGCTTAACGAAAGGACAGGGCGCCTACAATGAGCAGTTCTTC
once - TRBJ1-5 TRBV6-5 CASSRRPGDQPQHF TGTGCCAGCAGCCGCCGGCCAGGGGACCAGCCCCAGCATTTT
- - TRBJ2-7 TRBV28 CASSSSRDGSFVAYEQYF TGTGCCAGCAGTTCTTCAAGGGACGGCTCTTTCGTCGCCTACGAGCAGTACTTC
- TRBD1 TRBJ2-2 TRBV28 CASSLSRGQGIGELFF TGTGCCAGCAGTTTATCCCGGGGACAGGGGATCGGGGAGCTGTTTTTT
few - TRBJ2-2 TRBV30 CAWTGATGELFF TGTGCCTGGACAGGGGCCACCGGGGAGCTGTTTTTT
medium-sized - TRBJ1-2 TRBV14 CASSLTPLGYGYTF TGTGCCAGCAGCCTGACGCCTCTGGGCTATGGCTACACCTTC
- TRBD1 TRBJ1-3 TRBV19 CASSRTGTGVDASGNTIYF TGTGCCAGTAGCCGTACCGGGACAGGCGTCGATGCCTCTGGAAACACCATATATTTT
once - TRBJ2-2 TRBV6-5 CASSYVRPSNTGELFF TGTGCCAGCAGTTACGTGAGGCCGTCCAACACCGGGGAGCTGTTTTTT
- TRBD2 TRBJ2-5 TRBV19 CASSIRGSLGGETQYF TGTGCCAGTAGTATAAGGGGATCTCTGGGGGGGGAGACCCAGTACTTC
- - TRBJ1-5 TRBV7-9 CASSLTGLQPQHF TGTGCCAGCAGCTTAACAGGTCTACAGCCCCAGCATTTT
once TRBD1 TRBJ2-5 TRBV6-5 CASSYSGTGGETQYF TGTGCCAGCAGTTACTCTGGCACAGGGGGCGAGACCCAGTACTTC
few - TRBJ1-4 TRBV9 CASSPRADEKLFF TGTGCCAGCAGCCCCAGGGCGGATGAAAAACTGTTTTTT
- - TRBJ1-2 TRBV28 CASSFQGNYGYTF TGTGCCAGCAGTTTCCAGGGAAACTATGGCTACACCTTC
few - TRBJ2-6 TRBV4-3 CASSQDNSGANVLTF TGCGCCAGCAGCCAAGATAACTCTGGGGCCAACGTCCTGACTTTC